This T cell receptor (beta chain) was documented in a study of cytomegalovirus exposure and HLA in healthy donors. Amplification used 60 Vbeta primers and 13 Jbeta primers. TCRdb keeps only in-frame clones here, not all; method: immunoSEQ multiplex PCR. The table includes under 150,000 clones, around nine tenths detected once. This CDR3 is built from 14 residues. V was trimmed by 5 bases and J by 4 bases, leaving 15 bases between them. CDR1 and CDR2 from the germline V gene are MDHEN and SYDVKM. A single count supports this clone. The sequenced material came from PBMCs. This clonotype originated in a woman in her 30s in good health and CMV-seronegative. The V call is TRBV28, the J call TRBJ2-7; D is unclear. The CDR3 protein is CASSIQNEVYEQYF. Here the CDR3 DNA reads TGTGCCAGCAGTATACAAAACGAGGTTTACGAGCAGTACTTC.